This passage covers 27 T cell receptor beta chains from one sample sequenced in a study of CD8 T cells in Susac syndrome. RNA totalling about 0.5 to 1 ug underwent reverse transcription with random hexamers. Using its own MiXCR run on the immunoSEQ multiplex PCR reads, TCRdb lists one record per CDR3 protein. Of about 180,000 distinct CDR3 sequences listed, about 96% are singletons. The sample consisted of CD4+ T cells from PBMCs. The receptor source for this set is a human donor with Susac syndrome.

This clonotype was seen more than once but under ten times. This chain links TRBV9 with TRBJ1-1; D remains unclear. V was clipped by 0 bases and J by 4 bases, with 7 bases between them. CDR3 length: 13 residues. Germline V lookup: CDR1 SGDLS, CDR2 YYNGEE. Written as DNA, the CDR3 is TGTGCCAGCAGCGTAGGCGGGAGCACTGAAGCTTTCTTT. Protein sequence: CASSVGGSTEAFF.

This chain joins TRBV6-2 or TRBV6-3 and TRBJ2-6; 9 bases agree with TRBD1. With V trimmed by 10 bases and J by 1 base, 11 bases remained unmatched. The CDR3 has 17 amino acids. Germline CDR1 reads MNHEY; CDR2 reads SVGEGT. The CDR3 nucleotides are TGTGCCATCAGAATCCGGGACAGGGTATCTGGGGCCAACGTCCTGACTTTC. Translation: CAIRIRDRVSGANVLTF.

The chain links TRBV20-1 to TRBJ2-7; TRBD1 matches at 9 bases. Trimming took 0 bases from V and 5 from J; bases not matched to a gene: 5. Germline V CDR1 and CDR2: DFQATT, SNEGSKA (reference sequence). The CDR3 has 14 amino acids. In nucleotides, the CDR3 is TGCAGTGCTAGAGATCTAGACAGGGGGAACGAGCAGTACTTC. It encodes CSARDLDRGNEQYF.

This rearrangement joins TRBV6-6 to TRBJ1-5; D gene ambiguous. With 3 bases removed from V and 3 bases from J, the gap between germline ends came to 6 bases. The CDR3 has 13 amino acids. Germline V gene sequence: CDR1 MNHNY, CDR2 SVGAGI (reference sequence). In DNA, the CDR3 is TGTGCCAGCAGTTATGATTACAATCAGCCCCAGCATTTT. Translation gives CASSYDYNQPQHF.

The chain links TRBV24-1 to TRBJ2-5, with D tentatively TRBD1 or TRBD2 (5 bases each). CDR1 and CDR2 from the germline V gene are KGHDR and SFDVKD. The CDR3 is made up of 15 amino acids. Between the trimmed V and J ends, which lost 4 bases and 4 bases, there was a span of 15 bases. CDR3 sequence (DNA): TGTGCCACCAGTGACCCTGCCCGGGGCCCAGAGACCCAGTACTTC. Its protein is CATSDPARGPETQYF.

The rearrangement links TRBV3-1 to TRBJ2-7, with a possible D match to TRBD2 (6 bases). Germline V gene sequence: CDR1 LGHDT, CDR2 YNNKEL (reference sequence). Trimming stripped 4 bases from V and 4 bases from J, with 11 bases between. The CDR3 length is 13 residues. CDR3 DNA sequence: TGTGCCAGCAGCCGCGCCGGGAGATACGAGCAGTACTTC. Its translation: CASSRAGRYEQYF.

This chain links TRBV28 with TRBJ2-7, with D uncertain. Germline V gene lookup returns CDR1 MDHEN and CDR2 SYDVKM. Trimming pared 6 bases from V and 0 bases from J, leaving 15 bases between. This CDR3 is built from 15 residues. The CDR3 protein is CASSATTRSSYEQYF. CDR3 nucleotide sequence: TGTGCCAGCAGCGCTACCACCAGGAGCTCCTACGAGCAGTACTTC.

The DNA for the CDR3 is TGTGCCAGCGAAGACAGGGGGCTCAACGAGCAGTACTTC. Translation gives CASEDRGLNEQYF. The chain employs TRBV6-5 and TRBJ2-7; 10 bases agree with TRBD1. The CDR3 contains 13 residues. CDR1 is MNHEY and CDR2 is SVGAGI in the germline V gene. V was clipped by 8 bases and J by 5 bases; unmatched bases: 6.

This clonotype came up once. This chain uses TRBV11-1 with TRBJ2-1, with TRBD2 matching 13 bases. Unmatched junction bases numbered 18, after V lost 3 bases and J lost 7 bases. The V gene's germline CDR1 is SGHAT and CDR2 FQDESV (reference sequence). The CDR3 sequence is 20 residues long. The chain's CDR3 is CASSFYRNPTTSGRSNEQFF. The CDR3 coding sequence is TGTGCCAGCAGCTTTTATCGGAACCCGACGACTAGCGGGAGGAGTAATGAGCAGTTCTTC.

This chain links TRBV12-3 or TRBV12-4 with TRBJ2-4; 13 bases match TRBD2. J gave up 1 base and V 4 bases, and 7 bases lay outside the gene matches. The CDR3 runs 18 residues. The CDR3 DNA sequence: TGTGCCAGCAGTTCCTGGACTAGCGGGAGCGTGGCCAAAAACATTCAGTACTTC. This encodes CASSSWTSGSVAKNIQYF.

The chain uses TRBV10-3 and TRBJ2-3; TRBD2 matches 11 bases. V lost 7 bases to trimming and J lost 1 base; unmatched junction nucleotides: 4. This CDR3 is 15 amino acids long. The germline CDR1 and CDR2 sequences are ENHRY and SYGVKD. The CDR3 sequence is CAITGTSGGTDTQYF. DNA for the CDR3: TGTGCCATCACCGGGACTAGCGGAGGCACAGATACGCAGTATTTT.

The V and J genes are TRBV4-2 and TRBJ2-5; the D gene could be TRBD1 or TRBD2 (6 bases each). CDR1 is LGHNA, CDR2 YNFKEQ, per germline. This CDR3 region has 16 residues. V shed 5 bases and J shed 5 bases, with 21 bases lying between them. The CDR3 here is CASSSRRMGGGETQYF. CDR3 in DNA: TGTGCCAGCAGCTCCCGACGAATGGGGGGCGGGGAGACCCAGTACTTC.

The chain is built from TRBV2 and TRBJ2-5; maybe TRBD1 (6 bases). The CDR3 is made up of 14 amino acids. V lost 5 bases, J lost 5 bases, and 15 bases lay in between. CDR1 and CDR2 from the germline V gene are SNHLY and FYNNEI. The CDR3 loop reads CASSPGTNSETQYF. The DNA for the CDR3 is TGTGCCAGCAGTCCAGGGACAAATAGCGAGACCCAGTACTTC.

V and J are TRBV4-3 and TRBJ1-4, with D possibly matching TRBD1 (5 bases). Germline lookup yields CDR1 LGHNA and CDR2 YSLEER. The germline V and J ends were trimmed by 3 bases and 5 bases, with 13 bases remaining between them. The CDR3 has 15 amino acids. CDR3 DNA: TGCGCCAGCAGCCAGGGGACCCTCGTGAATGAAAAACTGTTTTTT. Translating it yields CASSQGTLVNEKLFF.

V is TRBV7-2 and J is TRBJ1-4; no clear D. Between the trimmed V and J ends, which lost 5 bases and 11 bases, there was a span of 15 bases. The CDR3 is 13 residues long. The germline gives CDR1 SGHTA, CDR2 FQGNSA. CDR3 DNA sequence: TGTGCCAGCAGCCCAGCCATCGGGGAGAAACTGTTTTTT. This sequence encodes CASSPAIGEKLFF. Full variable domain (remainder filled in from reference TRBV7-2 and TRBJ1-4): GAGVSQSPSNKVTEKGKDVELRCDPISGHTALYWYRQSLGQGLEFLIYFQGNSAPDKSGLPSDRFSAERTGGSVSTLTIQRTQQEDSAVYLCASSPAIGEKLFFGSGTQLSVL.

This rearrangement joins TRBV7-2 to TRBJ2-7; D may be TRBD2 (6 bases). The germline V and J ends were trimmed by 5 bases and 1 base, with 12 bases remaining between them. Germline CDR1 is SGHTA and CDR2 is FQGNSA. The CDR3 is made up of 14 amino acids. This chain's CDR3 is CASSAGTASYEQYF. Written as DNA, the CDR3 is TGTGCCAGCAGCGCCGGGACTGCTTCCTACGAGCAGTACTTC.

CDR3 nucleotides: TGTGCCAGCAGTTCACAGGCGAACACTGAAGCTTTCTTT. Protein product: CASSSQANTEAFF. V is TRBV28 and J is TRBJ1-1, with D perhaps TRBD1 (5 bases). Per the germline V gene, CDR1 is MDHEN and CDR2 is SYDVKM. Trimming cost V 4 bases and J 1 base, with 7 bases left between them. The CDR3 has 13 residues.

The chain joins TRBV28 to TRBJ2-4, with D maybe TRBD2 (6 bases). This CDR3 region has 10 residues. V was cut by 8 bases and J by 7 bases, with 6 bases left in between. In germline, CDR1 is MDHEN, CDR2 SYDVKM. CDR3 nucleotide sequence: TGTGCCAGCGGGGGGAACATTCAGTACTTC. Amino acid sequence: CASGGNIQYF.

This clonotype has only one observation. The chain is built from TRBV15 and TRBJ2-5; the D is unclear. Per germline, CDR1 LNHNV and CDR2 YYDKDF (reference sequence). The CDR3 contains 14 residues. With 1 base removed from V and 2 bases from J, the gap between germline ends came to 8 bases. In DNA, the CDR3 is TGTGCCACCAGCAGAGGTGGGGTTCAAGAGACCCAGTACTTC. This translates into CATSRGGVQETQYF.

The rearrangement links TRBV5-1 to TRBJ1-1; 7 bases fit TRBD1. The CDR3 is 18 residues long. In germline, CDR1 is SGHRS, CDR2 YFSETQ. Losses at the gene ends were 3 bases for V and 0 bases for J; bases not matched to a gene: 14. The CDR3 is CASSSLNRDRHMNTEAFF. Written as DNA, the CDR3 is TGCGCCAGCAGCTCGCTTAACCGGGACAGACACATGAACACTGAAGCTTTCTTT.

The J gene is TRBJ2-5, the V gene TRBV29-1, with 7 nucleotides matching TRBD1. J gave up 5 bases and V 7 bases, and 13 bases lay outside the gene matches. This CDR3 is 14 amino acids long. Germline assignment: CDR1 SQVTM and CDR2 ANQGSEA. CDR3 nucleotide sequence: TGCAGCGCCGAGGGGCAGGGGGTGGGTGAGACCCAGTACTTC. It is translated as CSAEGQGVGETQYF.

The chain couples TRBV9 to TRBJ1-2; 7 nucleotides line up with TRBD1. The CDR3 length is 14 residues. Germline CDR1 SGDLS, CDR2 YYNGEE. V lost 2 bases, J lost 3 bases, and 4 bases stayed unmatched. As DNA, the CDR3 is TGTGCCAGCAGCGTCGGCGGGACAGACTATGGCTACACCTTC. Translation gives CASSVGGTDYGYTF.

The rearrangement links TRBV12-3 or TRBV12-4 to TRBJ2-7; maybe TRBD1 (6 bases). The germline V and J ends were trimmed by 6 bases and 3 bases, with 15 bases remaining between them. This CDR3 has 14 amino acids. The CDR3 DNA sequence: TGTGCCAGCAGCCCGGACAGAGGCTACTACGAGCAGTACTTC. This codes for CASSPDRGYYEQYF.

The chain couples TRBV18 to TRBJ2-1; TRBD1 agrees at 9 bases. Unmatched junction bases numbered 10, after V lost 3 bases and J lost 7 bases. The CDR3 has 16 amino acids. From germline, CDR1 is KGHSH and CDR2 LQKENI. The CDR3 bases are TGTGCCAGCTCACCGCGGCGGACAGGGGTGGGGAATGAGCAGTTCTTC. Its protein is CASSPRRTGVGNEQFF.

The chain recombines TRBV28 with TRBJ2-5, with D uncertain. The V gene lost 5 bases and the J gene lost 5 bases, with 6 bases spanning the gap. CDR1 is MDHEN, CDR2 SYDVKM, per germline. CDR3 length: 11 residues. The CDR3 nucleotides are TGTGCCAGCAGTCCGTTTGAGACCCAGTACTTC. Amino acid sequence: CASSPFETQYF.

In this sample, this clonotype turned up a few times. Here the CDR3 reads CASSRGGGYTF. The DNA for the CDR3 is TGTGCCAGCTCACGGGGAGGAGGCTACACCTTC. The chain employs TRBV18 and TRBJ1-2; the D is unclear. V lost 4 bases, J lost 8 bases, and 8 bases lay in between. In germline, CDR1 is KGHSH, CDR2 LQKENI. The CDR3 is made up of 11 amino acids.

This clonotype was observed once. The gene calls are TRBV3-1 and TRBJ1-1, with 7 bases aligning to TRBD1. Trimming took 8 bases from V and 4 from J; bases not matched to a gene: 1. The CDR3 consists of 11 residues. CDR1 is LGHDT and CDR2 is YNNKEL in the germline V gene (reference sequence). CDR3 coding DNA: TGTGCCAGCGGACAGGTCACTGAAGCTTTCTTT. It codes for CASGQVTEAFF.